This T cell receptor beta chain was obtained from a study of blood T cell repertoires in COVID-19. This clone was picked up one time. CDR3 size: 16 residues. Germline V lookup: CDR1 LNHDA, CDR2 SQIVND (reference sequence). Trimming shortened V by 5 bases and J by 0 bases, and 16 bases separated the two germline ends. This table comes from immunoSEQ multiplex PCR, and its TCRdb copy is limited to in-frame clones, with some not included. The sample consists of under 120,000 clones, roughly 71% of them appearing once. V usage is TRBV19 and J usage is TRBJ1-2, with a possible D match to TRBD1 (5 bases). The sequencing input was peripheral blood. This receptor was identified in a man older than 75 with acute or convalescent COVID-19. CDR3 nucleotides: TGTGCCAGTAGTCCATTCCCGGGGGTAGCTAACTATGGCTACACCTTC. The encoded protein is CASSPFPGVANYGYTF.